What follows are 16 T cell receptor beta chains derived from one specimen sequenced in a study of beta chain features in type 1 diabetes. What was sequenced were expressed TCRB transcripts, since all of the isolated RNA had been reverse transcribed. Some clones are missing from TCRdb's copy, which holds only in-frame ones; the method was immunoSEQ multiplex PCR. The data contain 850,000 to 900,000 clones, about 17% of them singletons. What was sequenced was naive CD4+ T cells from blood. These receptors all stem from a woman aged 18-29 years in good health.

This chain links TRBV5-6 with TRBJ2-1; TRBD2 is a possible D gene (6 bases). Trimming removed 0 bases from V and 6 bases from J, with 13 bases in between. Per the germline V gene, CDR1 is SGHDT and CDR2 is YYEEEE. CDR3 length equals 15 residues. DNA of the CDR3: TGTGCCAGCAGCTTGGGCCAAACTAGCACCAATGAGCAGTTCTTC. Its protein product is CASSLGQTSTNEQFF.

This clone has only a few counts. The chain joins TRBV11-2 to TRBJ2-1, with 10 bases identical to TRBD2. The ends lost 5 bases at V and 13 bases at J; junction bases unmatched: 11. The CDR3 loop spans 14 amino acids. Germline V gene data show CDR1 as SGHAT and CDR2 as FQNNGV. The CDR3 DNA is TGTGCCAGCAGCCGACCGAGGACTAGCGGATATCAGTTCTTC. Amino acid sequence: CASSRPRTSGYQFF.

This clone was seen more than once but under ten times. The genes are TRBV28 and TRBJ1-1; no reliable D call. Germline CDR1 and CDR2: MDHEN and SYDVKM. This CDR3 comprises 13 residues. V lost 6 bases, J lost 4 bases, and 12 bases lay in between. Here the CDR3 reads CASRETTSTEAFF. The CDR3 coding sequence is TGTGCCAGCAGAGAGACTACGAGCACTGAAGCTTTCTTT.

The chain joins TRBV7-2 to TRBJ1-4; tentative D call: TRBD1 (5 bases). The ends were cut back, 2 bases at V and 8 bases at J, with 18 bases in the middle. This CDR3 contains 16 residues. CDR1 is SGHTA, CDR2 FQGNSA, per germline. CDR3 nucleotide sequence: TGTGCCAGCAGCTTACGGAACTTGGGGCCGGGGGAAAAACTGTTTTTT. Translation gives CASSLRNLGPGEKLFF. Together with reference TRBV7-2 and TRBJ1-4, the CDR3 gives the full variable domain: GAGVSQSPSNKVTEKGKDVELRCDPISGHTALYWYRQSLGQGLEFLIYFQGNSAPDKSGLPSDRFSAERTGGSVSTLTIQRTQQEDSAVYLCASSLRNLGPGEKLFFGSGTQLSVL.

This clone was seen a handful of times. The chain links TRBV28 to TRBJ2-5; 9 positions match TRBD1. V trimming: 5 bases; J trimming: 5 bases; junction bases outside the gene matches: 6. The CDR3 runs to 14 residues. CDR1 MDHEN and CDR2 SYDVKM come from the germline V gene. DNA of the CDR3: TGTGCCAGCAGTCCCCACAGGGGGCAGGAGACCCAGTACTTC. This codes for CASSPHRGQETQYF.

CDR3 in DNA: TGTGCCACCAGCCGGACAGGGGTCGGGAGGAAAAGCTCTGGGGCCAACGTCCTGACTTTC. The encoded protein is CATSRTGVGRKSSGANVLTF. V and J are TRBV15 and TRBJ2-6, with 9 bases aligning to TRBD1. V was clipped by 5 bases and J by 0 bases; unmatched bases: 14. Germline lookup yields CDR1 LNHNV and CDR2 YYDKDF (reference sequence). This CDR3 is 20 amino acids long.

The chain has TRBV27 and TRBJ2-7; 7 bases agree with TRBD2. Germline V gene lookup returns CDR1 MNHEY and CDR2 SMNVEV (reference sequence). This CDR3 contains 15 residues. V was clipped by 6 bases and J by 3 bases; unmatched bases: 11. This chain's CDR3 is CASSQTSAGGYEQYF. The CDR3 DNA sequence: TGTGCCAGCAGCCAAACTAGCGCCGGGGGCTACGAGCAGTACTTC.

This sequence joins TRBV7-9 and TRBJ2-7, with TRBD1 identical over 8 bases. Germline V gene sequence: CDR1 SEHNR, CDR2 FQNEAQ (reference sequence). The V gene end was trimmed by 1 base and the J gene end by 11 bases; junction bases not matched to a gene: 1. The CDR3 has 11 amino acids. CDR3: CASSLGTGKYF. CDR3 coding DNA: TGTGCCAGCAGCTTAGGGACAGGGAAGTACTTC.

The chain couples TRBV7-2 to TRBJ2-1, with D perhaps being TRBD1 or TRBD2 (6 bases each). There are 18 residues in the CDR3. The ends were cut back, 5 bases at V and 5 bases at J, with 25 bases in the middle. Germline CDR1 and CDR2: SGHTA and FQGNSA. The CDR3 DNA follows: TGTGCCAGCAGCCCAAGAGGAGGGGGGTGGCAGCGGGACAATGAGCAGTTCTTC. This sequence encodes CASSPRGGGWQRDNEQFF.

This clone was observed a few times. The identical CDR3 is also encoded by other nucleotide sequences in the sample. Here the CDR3 DNA reads TGTGCCAGCTCACCTCTGATGAACACTGAAGCTTTCTTT. It yields the protein CASSPLMNTEAFF. V usage is TRBV18 and J usage is TRBJ1-1; no reliable D call. Germline assignment: CDR1 KGHSH and CDR2 LQKENI. The CDR3 has 13 residues. Trimming took off 3 bases at V and 0 bases at J, with 5 bases between the two ends.

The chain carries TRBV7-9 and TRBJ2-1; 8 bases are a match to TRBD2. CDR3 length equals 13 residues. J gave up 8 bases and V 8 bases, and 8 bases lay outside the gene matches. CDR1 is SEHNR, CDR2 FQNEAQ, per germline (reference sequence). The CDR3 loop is CASGRAGGYEQFF. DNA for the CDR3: TGTGCCAGCGGGAGGGCGGGAGGCTATGAGCAGTTCTTC.

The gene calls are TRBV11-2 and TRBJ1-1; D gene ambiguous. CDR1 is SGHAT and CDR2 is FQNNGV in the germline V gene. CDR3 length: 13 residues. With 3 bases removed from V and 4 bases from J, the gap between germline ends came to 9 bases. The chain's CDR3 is CASSFEWVTEAFF. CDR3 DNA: TGTGCCAGCAGCTTTGAGTGGGTCACTGAAGCTTTCTTT.

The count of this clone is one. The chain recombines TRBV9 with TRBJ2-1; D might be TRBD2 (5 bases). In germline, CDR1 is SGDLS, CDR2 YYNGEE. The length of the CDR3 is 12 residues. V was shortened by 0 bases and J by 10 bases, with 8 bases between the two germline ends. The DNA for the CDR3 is TGTGCCAGCAGCGTAGTGTCGGGAGAGCAGTTCTTC. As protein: CASSVVSGEQFF.

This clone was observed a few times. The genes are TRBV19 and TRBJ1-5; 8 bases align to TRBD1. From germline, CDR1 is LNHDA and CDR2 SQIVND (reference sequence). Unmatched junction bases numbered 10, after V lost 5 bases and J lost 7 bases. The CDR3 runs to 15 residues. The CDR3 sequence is CASSAPDRVGQPQHF. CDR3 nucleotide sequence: TGTGCCAGTAGTGCTCCGGACAGGGTGGGACAGCCCCAGCATTTT.

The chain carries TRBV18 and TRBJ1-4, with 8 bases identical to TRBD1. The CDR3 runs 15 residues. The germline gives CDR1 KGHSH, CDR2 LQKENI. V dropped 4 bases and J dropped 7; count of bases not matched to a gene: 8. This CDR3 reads CASSLTGGPVEKLFF. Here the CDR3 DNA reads TGTGCCAGCTCACTAACAGGGGGGCCAGTTGAAAAACTGTTTTTT.

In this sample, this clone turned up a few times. Here the CDR3 reads CASSKSEAFDSYEQYF. Written as DNA, the CDR3 is TGTGCCAGCAGCAAATCCGAGGCCTTCGATTCCTACGAGCAGTACTTC. This chain joins TRBV21-1 and TRBJ2-7; the listed D gene, TRBD2, was not tested against the DNA. TRBV21-1 is a known pseudogene. There are 16 residues in the CDR3.